The following is a TCR beta chain sequence with its context. Its cognate antigen is unknown. Researchers ran the PCR with 60 Vbeta and 13 Jbeta primers. This table comes from immunoSEQ multiplex PCR, and its TCRdb copy is limited to in-frame clones, with some not included. The sample consists of about 160,000 clones, approximately 80% of them appearing once. CDR1 SGHRS and CDR2 YFSETQ come from the germline V gene. The CDR3 runs to 16 residues. Deletions cut 3 bases from V and 4 bases from J, with 18 bases between. This sample is drawn from a study of cytomegalovirus exposure and HLA in healthy donors. Study-level results: According to the study, 160 or so TCR beta chains were cytomegalovirus-associated. A previous analysis found most TCR beta V segments productive roughly 87% or roughly 30% of the time. Other equally common chains were less clonally expanded than HLA-associated TCR beta chains, a later analysis showed.

Material for sequencing was PBMCs. The V gene is TRBV5-1, the J gene TRBJ2-3; D possibly corresponds to TRBD1 (5 bases). This sequence was found in a man aged 18 to 29 in good health and CMV-seropositive. In DNA form, the CDR3 reads TGCGCCAGCAGCTCACAGGATCTCGACGTAGCAGATACGCAGTATTTT. Protein sequence: CASSSQDLDVADTQYF.